The clone carrying this T cell receptor beta chain was found once. Its cognate antigen is unknown. The data belong to a study of CD8 T cells in ankylosing spondylitis. Study findings and constraints: There were earlier reports of some motif variants in reactive arthritis synovial fluid and blood. Among TCR beta sequences, a motif of roughly 8 highly homologous variants appeared characteristic of ankylosing spondylitis blood. Disease-linked clones reportedly concentrated significantly in matched ankylosing spondylitis synovial fluid.

A quantitative 5'-RACE method, one with molecular barcodes, was used to make TCR beta libraries. MiXCR, run by TCRdb on the 5' RACE reads, gives a single entry per CDR3 protein. The sample contains 85,000 to 90,000 distinct CDR3 sequences, 27% of which appear only once. V gave up 10 bases and J gave up 3 bases, with 14 bases separating them. The length of the CDR3 is 13 residues. The germline gives CDR1 LNHDA, CDR2 SQIVND (reference sequence). The genes are TRBV19 and TRBJ2-3; possible D gene TRBD2, 5 bases. The sample was blood, either unsorted or a sorted T cell fraction (not recorded which). The sequence came from a male donor with ankylosing spondylitis or in good health (not recorded which). The CDR3 DNA reads TGTGCCACACGGACCGAGGGTACAGATACGCAGTATTTT. As protein: CATRTEGTDTQYF.